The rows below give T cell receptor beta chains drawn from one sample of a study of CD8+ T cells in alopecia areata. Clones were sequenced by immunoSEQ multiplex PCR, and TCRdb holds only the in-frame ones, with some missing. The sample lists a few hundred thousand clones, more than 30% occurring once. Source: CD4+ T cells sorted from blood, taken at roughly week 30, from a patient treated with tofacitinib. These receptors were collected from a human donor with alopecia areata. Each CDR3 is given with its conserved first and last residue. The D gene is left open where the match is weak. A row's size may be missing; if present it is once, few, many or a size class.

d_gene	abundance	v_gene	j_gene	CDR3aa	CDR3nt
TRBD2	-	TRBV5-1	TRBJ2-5	CASSVSGETQYF	TGCGCCAGCAGCGTTAGCGGGGAGACCCAGTACTTC
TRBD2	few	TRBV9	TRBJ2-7	CASSVGGLQSSYEQYF	TGTGCCAGCAGCGTAGGGGGACTACAGAGCTCCTACGAGCAGTACTTC
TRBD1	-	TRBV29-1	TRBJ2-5	CSVEAWDRGPETQYF	TGCAGCGTTGAAGCCTGGGACAGGGGGCCGGAGACCCAGTACTTC
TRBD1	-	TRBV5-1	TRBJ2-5	CASSLGPTGERETQYF	TGCGCCAGCAGCTTGGGCCCGACAGGGGAGCGGGAGACCCAGTACTTC
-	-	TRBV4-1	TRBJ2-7	CASSRNSGSSYEQYF	TGCGCCAGCAGCCGGAACAGCGGAAGCTCCTACGAGCAGTACTTC
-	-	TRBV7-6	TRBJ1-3	CASSLGGRSSGNTIYF	TGTGCCAGCAGCTTAGGGGGCAGGAGCTCTGGAAACACCATATATTTT
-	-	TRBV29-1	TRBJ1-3	CSVRSSGNTIYF	TGCAGCGTTCGGTCTTCCGGAAACACCATATATTTT
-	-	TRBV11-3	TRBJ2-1	CASSLETANSYNEQFF	TGTGCCAGCAGCTTGGAGACAGCCAACTCCTACAATGAGCAGTTCTTC
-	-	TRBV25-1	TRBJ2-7	CASSESGARSYEQYF	TGTGCCAGCAGTGAATCCGGGGCCCGTTCCTACGAGCAGTACTTC
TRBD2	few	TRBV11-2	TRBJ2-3	CASSLVISSGRIVPDTQYF	TGTGCCAGCAGCTTAGTAATTAGTAGCGGGAGAATAGTTCCAGATACGCAGTATTTT
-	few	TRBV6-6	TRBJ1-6	CAIRDNDRAPLHF	TGTGCCATCCGGGACAACGACCGAGCACCCCTCCACTTT
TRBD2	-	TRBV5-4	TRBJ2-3	CASSLAVSGTDTQYF	TGTGCCAGCAGCTTGGCCGTTAGCGGGACAGATACGCAGTATTTT
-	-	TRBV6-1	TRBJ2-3	CASSVRDPRKGTQYF	TGTGCCAGCAGTGTCCGGGACCCCAGGAAGGGAACGCAGTATTTT
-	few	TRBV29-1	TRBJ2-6	CSVDSGPLSGANVLTF	TGCAGCGTTGATTCAGGGCCCCTCTCTGGGGCCAACGTCCTGACTTTC
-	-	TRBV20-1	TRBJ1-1	CSAREVTPAFF	TGCAGTGCTAGAGAAGTTACTCCAGCTTTCTTT
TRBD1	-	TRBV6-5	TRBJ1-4	CASVSGTGDEKLFF	TGTGCCAGCGTATCCGGGACAGGGGACGAAAAACTGTTTTTT
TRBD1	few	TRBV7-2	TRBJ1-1	CASSLGQGTEAFF	TGTGCCAGCAGCCTAGGACAGGGCACTGAAGCTTTCTTT
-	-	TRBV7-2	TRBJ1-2	CASSLEGQENYGYTF	TGTGCCAGCAGCCTCGAGGGGCAGGAGAACTATGGCTACACCTTC
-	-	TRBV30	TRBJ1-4	CAWSPGPNEKLFF	TGTGCCTGGTCGCCGGGACCTAATGAAAAACTGTTTTTT
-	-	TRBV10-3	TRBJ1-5	CAISDGGHSNQPQHF	TGTGCCATCAGTGACGGCGGGCATAGCAATCAGCCCCAGCATTTT
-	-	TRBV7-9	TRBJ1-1	CASSENTEAFF	TGTGCCAGCTCGGAGAACACTGAAGCTTTCTTT
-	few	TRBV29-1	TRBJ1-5	CSANGGIGQPQHF	TGCAGCGCTAACGGGGGGATAGGTCAGCCCCAGCATTTT
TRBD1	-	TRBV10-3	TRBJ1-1	CAIRGTVAEAFF	TGTGCCATCAGGGGGACAGTAGCTGAAGCTTTCTTT
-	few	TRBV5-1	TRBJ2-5	CASSSTFGGSETQYF	TGCGCCAGCAGTTCGACCTTCGGTGGGAGTGAGACCCAGTACTTC
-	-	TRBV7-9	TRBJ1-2	CASSSLLGLNYGYTF	TGTGCCAGCAGCTCGCTTCTGGGGCTCAACTATGGCTACACCTTC
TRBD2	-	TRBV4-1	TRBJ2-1	CASSQENSGMGDNEQFF	TGCGCCAGCAGCCAAGAGAATAGCGGGATGGGGGACAATGAGCAGTTCTTC
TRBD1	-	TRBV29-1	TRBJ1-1	CSVGNRGGDTEAFF	TGCAGCGTTGGGAACAGGGGAGGCGACACTGAAGCTTTCTTT
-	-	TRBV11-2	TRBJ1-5	CASSSGLNNQPQHF	TGTGCCAGCAGCTCGGGACTGAACAATCAGCCCCAGCATTTT
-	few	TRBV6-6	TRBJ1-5	CAGRSSWDQPQHF	TGTGCCGGCCGTTCGAGTTGGGATCAGCCCCAGCATTTT
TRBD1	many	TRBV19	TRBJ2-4	CASNPTGAGNIQYF	TGTGCCAGTAACCCGACAGGGGCTGGGAACATTCAGTACTTC
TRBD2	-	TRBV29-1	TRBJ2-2	CSVRIQAGISVSAGELFF	TGCAGCGTTAGGATCCAAGCGGGAATATCGGTGTCGGCCGGGGAGCTGTTTTTT
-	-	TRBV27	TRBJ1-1	CASSPSRLNTEAFF	TGTGCCAGCAGTCCCTCGAGGCTGAACACTGAAGCTTTCTTT
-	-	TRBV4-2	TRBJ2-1	CASSQGNWQFF	TGTGCCAGCAGCCAGGGTAATTGGCAGTTCTTC
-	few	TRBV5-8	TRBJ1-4	CASSWGLTNEKLFF	TGTGCCAGCAGCTGGGGGCTGACTAATGAAAAACTGTTTTTT
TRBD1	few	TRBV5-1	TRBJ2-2	CASSKQGADTGELFF	TGCGCCAGCAGCAAGCAGGGGGCTGACACCGGGGAGCTGTTTTTT
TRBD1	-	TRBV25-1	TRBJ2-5	CASSEGTGAVETQYF	TGTGCCAGCAGTGAAGGGACAGGGGCGGTTGAGACCCAGTACTTC
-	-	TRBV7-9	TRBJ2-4	CASSPTEAKNIQYF	TGTGCCAGCAGCCCCACCGAAGCCAAAAACATTCAGTACTTC
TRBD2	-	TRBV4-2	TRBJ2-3	CASSQVTSGKFPDTQYF	TGTGCCAGCAGCCAAGTTACCAGCGGGAAGTTCCCAGATACGCAGTATTTT
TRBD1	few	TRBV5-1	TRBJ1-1	CASNGQGNTEAFF	TGCGCCAGCAATGGACAGGGGAACACTGAAGCTTTCTTT
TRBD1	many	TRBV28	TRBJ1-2	CASSLSGQGAFGGYTF	TGTGCCAGCAGTTTATCAGGACAGGGGGCGTTTGGTGGCTACACCTTC
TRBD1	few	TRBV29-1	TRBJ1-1	CSGTGTVNTEAFF	TGCAGCGGTACCGGGACAGTGAACACTGAAGCTTTCTTT
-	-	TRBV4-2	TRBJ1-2	CASRNPGLGYTF	TGTGCCAGCAGAAATCCGGGGTTGGGCTACACCTTC
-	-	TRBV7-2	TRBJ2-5	CASRQGRGQETQYF	TGTGCCAGTCGACAGGGGCGGGGGCAAGAGACCCAGTACTTC
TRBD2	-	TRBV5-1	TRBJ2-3	CASSLAPATSGMRYTQYF	TGCGCCAGCAGCTTGGCCCCCGCGACTAGCGGGATGCGATATACGCAGTATTTT
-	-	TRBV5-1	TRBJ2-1	CASSPLAVRVDNEQFF	TGCGCCAGCAGCCCGTTAGCAGTCCGGGTCGACAATGAGCAGTTCTTC
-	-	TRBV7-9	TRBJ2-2	CASSLRDRGELFF	TGTGCCAGCAGCTTAAGAGACCGCGGGGAGCTGTTTTTT
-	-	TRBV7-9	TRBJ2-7	CASSFPRLGLEQYF	TGTGCCAGCAGCTTCCCCCGATTAGGCCTCGAGCAGTACTTC
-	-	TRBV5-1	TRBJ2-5	CASSTEETQYF	TGCGCCAGCAGCACTGAAGAGACCCAGTACTTC
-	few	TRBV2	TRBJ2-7	CASSDSYEQYF	TGTGCCAGCAGTGACTCCTACGAGCAGTACTTC
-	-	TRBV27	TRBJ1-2	CASKGVNYGYTF	TGTGCCAGCAAAGGAGTCAACTATGGCTACACCTTC